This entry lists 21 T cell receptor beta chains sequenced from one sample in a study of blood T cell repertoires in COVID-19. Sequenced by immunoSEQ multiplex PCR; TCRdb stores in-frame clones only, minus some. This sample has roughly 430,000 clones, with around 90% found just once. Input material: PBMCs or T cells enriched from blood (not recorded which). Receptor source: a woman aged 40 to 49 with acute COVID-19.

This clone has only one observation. CDR3 bases: TGTGCCAGCAGGGGGGACAGGGGGGAGACCCAGTACTTC. Its translation: CASRGDRGETQYF. The rearrangement joins TRBV2 to TRBJ2-5; TRBD1 aligns across 11 bases. This CDR3 has 13 residues. J gave up 5 bases and V 6 bases, and 2 bases lay outside the gene matches. Germline CDR1 and CDR2: SNHLY and FYNNEI.

CDR3 in DNA: TGTGCCAGCAGTCCTGGGGCCTCCCGATCGTACAATGAGCAGTTCTTC. It is translated as CASSPGASRSYNEQFF. V is TRBV27 and J is TRBJ2-1, with TRBD1 as a possible D gene (5 bases). This CDR3 is 16 amino acids long. Germline V gene lookup returns CDR1 MNHEY and CDR2 SMNVEV (reference sequence). V dropped 5 bases and J dropped 4 bases, with 18 bases sitting between them.

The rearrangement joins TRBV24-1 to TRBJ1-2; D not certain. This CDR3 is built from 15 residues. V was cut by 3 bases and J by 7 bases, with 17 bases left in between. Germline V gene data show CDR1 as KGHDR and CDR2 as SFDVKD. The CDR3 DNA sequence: TGTGCCACCAGTGATCCCAAGACACCGCGTCCTGGCTACACCTTC. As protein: CATSDPKTPRPGYTF.

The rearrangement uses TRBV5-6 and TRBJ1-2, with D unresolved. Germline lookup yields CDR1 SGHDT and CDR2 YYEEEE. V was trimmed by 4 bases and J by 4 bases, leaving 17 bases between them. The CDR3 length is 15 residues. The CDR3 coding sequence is TGTGCCAGCAGCCCACCCGGGGTCCTCAGCTATGGCTACACCTTC. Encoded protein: CASSPPGVLSYGYTF.

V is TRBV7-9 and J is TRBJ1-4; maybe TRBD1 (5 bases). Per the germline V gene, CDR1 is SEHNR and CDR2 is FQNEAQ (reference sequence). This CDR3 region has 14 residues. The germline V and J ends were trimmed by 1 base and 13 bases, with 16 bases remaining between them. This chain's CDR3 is CASSLDVGGKGLFF. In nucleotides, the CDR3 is TGTGCCAGCAGCTTAGATGTGGGGGGAAAAGGACTGTTTTTT. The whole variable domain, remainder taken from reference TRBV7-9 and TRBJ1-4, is DTGVSQNPRHKITKRGQNVTFRCDPISEHNRLYWYRQTLGQGPEFLTYFQNEAQLEKSRLLSDRFSAERPKGSFSTLEIQRTEQGDSAMYLCASSLDVGGKGLFFGSGTQLSVL.

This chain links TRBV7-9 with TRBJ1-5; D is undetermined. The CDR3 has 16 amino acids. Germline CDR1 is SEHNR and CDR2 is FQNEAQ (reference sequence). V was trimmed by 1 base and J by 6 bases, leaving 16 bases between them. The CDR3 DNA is TGTGCCAGCAGCTTAGGTGGGTTGGGAGAAGTTCAGCCCCAGCATTTT. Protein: CASSLGGLGEVQPQHF.

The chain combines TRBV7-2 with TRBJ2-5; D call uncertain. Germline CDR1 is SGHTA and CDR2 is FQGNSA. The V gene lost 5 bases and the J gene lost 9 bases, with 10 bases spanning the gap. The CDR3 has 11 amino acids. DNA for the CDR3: TGTGCCAGCAGCGCTTCTAGATCCCAGTACTTC. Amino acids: CASSASRSQYF.

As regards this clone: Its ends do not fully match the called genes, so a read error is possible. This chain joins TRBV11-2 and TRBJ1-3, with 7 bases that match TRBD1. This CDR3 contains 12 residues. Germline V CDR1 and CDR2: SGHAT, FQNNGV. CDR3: CASSSPQGDGNF. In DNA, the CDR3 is TGTGCCAGCAGCTCCCCCCAGGGGGATGGCAATTTT.

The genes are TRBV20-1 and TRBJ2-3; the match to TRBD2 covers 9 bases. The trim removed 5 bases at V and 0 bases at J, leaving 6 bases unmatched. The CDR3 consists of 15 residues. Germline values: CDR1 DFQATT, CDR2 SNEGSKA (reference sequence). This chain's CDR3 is CSAGASGESTDTQYF. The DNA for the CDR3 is TGCAGTGCTGGTGCTAGCGGGGAAAGCACAGATACGCAGTATTTT.

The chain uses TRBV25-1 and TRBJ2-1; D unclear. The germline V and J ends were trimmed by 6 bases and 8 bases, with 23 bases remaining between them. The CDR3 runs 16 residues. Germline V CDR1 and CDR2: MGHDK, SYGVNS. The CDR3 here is CASSEPRSSPADEQFF. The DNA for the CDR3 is TGTGCCAGCAGCGAGCCGAGGTCCTCCCCCGCCGATGAGCAGTTCTTC.

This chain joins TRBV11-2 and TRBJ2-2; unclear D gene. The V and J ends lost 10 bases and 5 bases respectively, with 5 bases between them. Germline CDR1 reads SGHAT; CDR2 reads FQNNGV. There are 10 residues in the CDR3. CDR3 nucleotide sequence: TGTGCCATCGGGACCGGGGAGCTGTTTTTT. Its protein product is CAIGTGELFF.

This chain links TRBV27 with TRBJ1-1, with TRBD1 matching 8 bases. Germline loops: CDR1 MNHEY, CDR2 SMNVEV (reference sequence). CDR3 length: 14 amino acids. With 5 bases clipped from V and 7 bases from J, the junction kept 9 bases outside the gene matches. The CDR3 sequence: CASSKSGGRGEAFF. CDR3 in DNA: TGTGCCAGCAGTAAATCAGGGGGCCGAGGTGAAGCTTTCTTT.

The CDR3 is CASSLNSGTGYEQYF. The CDR3 coding sequence is TGCGCCAGCAGCTTGAATTCCGGGACAGGGTACGAGCAGTACTTC. The chain joins TRBV5-1 to TRBJ2-7; TRBD1 matches at 9 bases. V lost 1 base to trimming and J lost 4 bases; unmatched junction nucleotides: 6. Germline CDR1 reads SGHRS; CDR2 reads YFSETQ. The CDR3 covers 15 residues.

CDR3 DNA: TGTGCCAGCAGCTACGACTGGCAAGAGACCCAGTACTTC. This translates into CASSYDWQETQYF. This chain connects TRBV5-4 to TRBJ2-5; no clear D. The CDR3 runs 13 residues. CDR1 is SGHNT, CDR2 YYREEE, per germline (reference sequence). The V end was cut by 3 bases, the J end by 2 bases, with 8 bases between.

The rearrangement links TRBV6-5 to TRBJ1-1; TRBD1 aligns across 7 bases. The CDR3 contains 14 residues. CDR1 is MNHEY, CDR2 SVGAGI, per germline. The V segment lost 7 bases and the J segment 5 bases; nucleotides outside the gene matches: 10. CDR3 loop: CASTITGVSTEAFF. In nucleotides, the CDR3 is TGTGCCAGCACCATAACAGGGGTCTCGACTGAAGCTTTCTTT.

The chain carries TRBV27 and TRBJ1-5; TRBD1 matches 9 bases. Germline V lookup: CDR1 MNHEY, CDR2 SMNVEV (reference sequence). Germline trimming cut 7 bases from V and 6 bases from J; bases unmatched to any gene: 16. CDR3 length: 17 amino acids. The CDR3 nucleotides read TGTGCCAGCATGGCCTATGGGACACAGGGGGCGGGTCAGCCCCAGCATTTT. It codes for CASMAYGTQGAGQPQHF.

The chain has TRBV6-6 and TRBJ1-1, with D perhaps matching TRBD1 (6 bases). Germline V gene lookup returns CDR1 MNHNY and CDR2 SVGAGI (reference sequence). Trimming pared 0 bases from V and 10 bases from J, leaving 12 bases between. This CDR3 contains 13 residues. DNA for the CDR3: TGTGCCAGCAGTTACTCTGGGGGCACGGGAGCTTTCTTT. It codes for CASSYSGGTGAFF.

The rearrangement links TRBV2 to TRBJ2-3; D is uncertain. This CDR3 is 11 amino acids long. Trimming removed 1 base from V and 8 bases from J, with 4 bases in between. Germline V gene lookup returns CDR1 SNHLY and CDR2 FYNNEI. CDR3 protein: CASSEDTTQYF. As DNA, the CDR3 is TGTGCCAGCAGTGAAGACACTACGCAGTATTTT. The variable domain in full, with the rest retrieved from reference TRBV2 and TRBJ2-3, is EPEVTQTPSHQVTQMGQEVILRCVPISNHLYFYWYRQILGQKVEFLVSFYNNEISEKSEIFDDQFSVERPDGSNFTLKIRSTKLEDSAMYFCASSEDTTQYFGPGTRLTVL.

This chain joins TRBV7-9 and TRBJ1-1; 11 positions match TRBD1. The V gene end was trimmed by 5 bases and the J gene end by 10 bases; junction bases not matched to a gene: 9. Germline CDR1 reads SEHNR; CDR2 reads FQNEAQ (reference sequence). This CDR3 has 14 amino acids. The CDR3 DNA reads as TGTGCCAGCAGCCGAAGTGGGGACAGGGGGTTAGCTTTCTTT. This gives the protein CASSRSGDRGLAFF.

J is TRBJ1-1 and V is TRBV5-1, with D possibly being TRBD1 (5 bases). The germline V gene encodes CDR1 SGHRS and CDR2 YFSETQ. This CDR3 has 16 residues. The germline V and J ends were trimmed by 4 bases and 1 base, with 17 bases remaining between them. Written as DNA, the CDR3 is TGCGCCAGCAGCCCTTTTATGACAGCTCAGAACACTGAAGCTTTCTTT. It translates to CASSPFMTAQNTEAFF.

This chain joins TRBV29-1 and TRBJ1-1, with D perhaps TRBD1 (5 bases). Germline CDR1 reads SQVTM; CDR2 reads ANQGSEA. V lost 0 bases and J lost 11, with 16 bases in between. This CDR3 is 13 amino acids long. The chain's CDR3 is CSVEEWGAIRAFF. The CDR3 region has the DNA TGCAGCGTTGAAGAGTGGGGCGCGATACGGGCTTTCTTT.